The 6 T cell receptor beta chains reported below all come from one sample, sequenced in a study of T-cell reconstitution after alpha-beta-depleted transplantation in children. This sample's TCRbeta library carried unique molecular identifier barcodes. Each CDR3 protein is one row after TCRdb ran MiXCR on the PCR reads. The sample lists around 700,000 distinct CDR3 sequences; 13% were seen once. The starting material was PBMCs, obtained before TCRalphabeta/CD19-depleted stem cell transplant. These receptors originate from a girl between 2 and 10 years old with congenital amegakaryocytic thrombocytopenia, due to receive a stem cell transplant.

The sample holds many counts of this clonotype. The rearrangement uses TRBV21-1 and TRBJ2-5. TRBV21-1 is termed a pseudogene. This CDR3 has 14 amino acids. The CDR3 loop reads CASPRSEAVETQYF. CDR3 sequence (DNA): TGTGCCTCCCCACGGTCTGAGGCGGTTGAGACCCAGTACTTC.

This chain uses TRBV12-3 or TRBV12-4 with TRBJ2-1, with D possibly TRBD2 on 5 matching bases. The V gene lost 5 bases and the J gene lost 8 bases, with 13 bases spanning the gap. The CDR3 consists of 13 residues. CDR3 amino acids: CASSDESGYEQFF. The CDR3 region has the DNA TGTGCCAGCAGTGATGAATCGGGGTATGAGCAGTTCTTC.

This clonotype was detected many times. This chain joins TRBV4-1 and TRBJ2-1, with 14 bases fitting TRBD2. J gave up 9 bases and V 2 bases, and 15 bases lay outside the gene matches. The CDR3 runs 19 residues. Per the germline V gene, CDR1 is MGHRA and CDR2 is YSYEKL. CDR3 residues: CASSQTYFRTSGRTFEQFF. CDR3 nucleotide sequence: TGCGCCAGCAGCCAAACTTACTTTCGGACTAGCGGGAGGACCTTTGAGCAGTTCTTC.

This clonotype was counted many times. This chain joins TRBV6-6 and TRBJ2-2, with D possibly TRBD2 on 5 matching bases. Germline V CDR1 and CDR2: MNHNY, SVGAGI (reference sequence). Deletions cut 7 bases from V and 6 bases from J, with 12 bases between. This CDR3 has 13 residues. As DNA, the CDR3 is TGTGCCAGCAACCCTGGACTGCCCGGGGAGCTGTTTTTT. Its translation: CASNPGLPGELFF.

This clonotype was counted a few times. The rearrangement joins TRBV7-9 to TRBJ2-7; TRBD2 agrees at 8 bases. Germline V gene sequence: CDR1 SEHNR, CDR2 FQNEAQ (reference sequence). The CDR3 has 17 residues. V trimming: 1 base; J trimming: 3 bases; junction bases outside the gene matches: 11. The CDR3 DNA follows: TGTGCCAGCAGCTTAGTCGTTTTAGCGGGATTTCACTACGAGCAGTACTTC. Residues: CASSLVVLAGFHYEQYF.

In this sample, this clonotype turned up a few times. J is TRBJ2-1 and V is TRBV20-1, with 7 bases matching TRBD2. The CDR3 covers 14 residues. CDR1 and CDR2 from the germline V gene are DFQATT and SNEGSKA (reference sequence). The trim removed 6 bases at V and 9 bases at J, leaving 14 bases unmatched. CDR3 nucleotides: TGCAGTGCACCTCGAGGCGGGAGTGTGGGTGAGCAGTTCTTC. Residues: CSAPRGGSVGEQFF.